These 16 T cell receptor beta chains were sequenced from one sample in a study of beta chain features in type 1 diabetes. All of the isolated RNA was reverse transcribed, so expressed TCRB transcripts were sequenced. Here immunoSEQ multiplex PCR was the method, and the copy in TCRdb shows in-frame clones only, minus some. The data hold roughly 330,000 clones, with approximately 9.9% observed a single time. Sample: naive CD4+ T cells from blood. All receptors come from a woman between 25 and 40 years old in good health.

The chain uses TRBV9 and TRBJ1-3; D is possibly TRBD1 (5 bases). With 3 bases removed from V and 4 bases from J, the gap between germline ends came to 5 bases. The CDR3 is 12 residues long. Per germline, CDR1 SGDLS and CDR2 YYNGEE. CDR3 residues: CASSEGGNTIYF. The CDR3 coding sequence is TGTGCCAGCAGCGAGGGGGGAAACACCATATATTTT.

J is TRBJ2-5 and V is TRBV7-9; 8 nucleotides match TRBD2. V shed 5 bases and J 5 bases; nucleotides not matched to a gene: 13. In germline, CDR1 is SEHNR, CDR2 FQNEAQ (reference sequence). The CDR3 contains 16 residues. CDR3 protein: CASSQRRLAIGETQYF. The DNA of the CDR3 is TGTGCCAGCAGCCAACGCAGACTAGCGATCGGGGAGACCCAGTACTTC.

This clone has just a few counts. The V gene is TRBV18, the J gene TRBJ2-7; 8 positions match TRBD1. Per germline, CDR1 KGHSH and CDR2 LQKENI. The V gene end was trimmed by 0 bases and the J gene end by 5 bases; junction bases not matched to a gene: 3. CDR3 length equals 14 residues. The CDR3 coding sequence is TGTGCCAGCTCACCACCCCCGACAGGGGACGAGCAGTACTTC. This codes for CASSPPPTGDEQYF.

V usage is TRBV7-2 and J usage is TRBJ1-4, with 7 nucleotides matching TRBD1. With V trimmed by 6 bases and J by 7 bases, 5 bases remained unmatched. The CDR3 has 13 residues. Germline CDR1 reads SGHTA; CDR2 reads FQGNSA. CDR3 DNA: TGTGCCAGCAGGTCGACAGGGAGTGAAAAACTGTTTTTT. The encoded protein is CASRSTGSEKLFF.

This chain links TRBV19 with TRBJ2-7, with a possible D match to TRBD1 (6 bases). V lost 3 bases and J lost 5, with 14 bases in between. The CDR3 extends over 14 amino acids. CDR1 LNHDA and CDR2 SQIVND come from the germline V gene (reference sequence). The CDR3 reads CASSIGRGSDEQYF. The CDR3 bases are TGTGCCAGTAGTATTGGCAGGGGTTCCGACGAGCAGTACTTC.

The chain combines TRBV30 with TRBJ2-7; 9 positions match TRBD1. The germline gives CDR1 GTSNPN, CDR2 SVGIG (reference sequence). V shed 3 bases and J 7 bases; nucleotides not matched to a gene: 13. This CDR3 has 15 amino acids. Here the CDR3 reads CAWSAPGTGSREQYF. The DNA of the CDR3 is TGTGCCTGGAGCGCCCCCGGGACAGGGTCTCGGGAGCAGTACTTC.

There are a few counts of this clone. The chain recombines TRBV18 with TRBJ2-6, with unresolved D. The CDR3 totals 16 residues. The germline gives CDR1 KGHSH, CDR2 LQKENI. Trimming shortened V by 1 base and J by 0 bases, and 7 bases separated the two germline ends. This chain's CDR3 is CASSPQENSGANVLTF. DNA for the CDR3: TGTGCCAGCTCACCACAGGAGAACTCTGGGGCCAACGTCCTGACTTTC.

CDR3 loop: CASSIPGLLLVSYNEQFF. The CDR3 bases are TGTGCCAGCAGTATTCCAGGACTCCTTCTTGTCTCCTACAATGAGCAGTTCTTC. The V call is TRBV28, the J call TRBJ2-1, with D possibly matching TRBD2 (5 bases). Germline values: CDR1 MDHEN, CDR2 SYDVKM. With 5 bases removed from V and 0 bases from J, the gap between germline ends came to 20 bases. There are 18 residues in the CDR3. The full variable domain, its missing parts supplied by reference TRBV28 and TRBJ2-1, is DVKVTQSSRYLVKRTGEKVFLECVQDMDHENMFWYRQDPGLGLRLIYFSYDVKMKEKGDIPEGYSVSREKKERFSLILESASTNQTSMYLCASSIPGLLLVSYNEQFFGPGTRLTVL.

This clone was counted between two and nine times. The rearrangement uses TRBV19 and TRBJ1-1; no clear D. This CDR3 comprises 14 residues. Germline V gives CDR1 LNHDA, CDR2 SQIVND (reference sequence). V lost 2 bases, J lost 0 bases, and 7 bases lay in between. Written as DNA, the CDR3 is TGTGCCAGTAGTATACGAGGAGTGAACACTGAAGCTTTCTTT. Amino acids: CASSIRGVNTEAFF.

The chain links TRBV29-1 to TRBJ2-2; TRBD1 agrees at 7 bases. Losses at the gene ends were 7 bases for V and 6 bases for J; bases not matched to a gene: 14. The germline CDR1 and CDR2 sequences are SQVTM and ANQGSEA. The CDR3 is 15 amino acids. CDR3 in amino acids: CSASTGVDFAGELFF. The CDR3, as DNA: TGCAGCGCCAGTACAGGGGTGGATTTCGCCGGGGAGCTGTTTTTT.

The gene calls are TRBV6-5 and TRBJ2-7; 8 nucleotides line up with TRBD2. The germline gives CDR1 MNHEY, CDR2 SVGAGI. The CDR3 has 13 residues. V was pared by 6 bases and J by 6 bases, with 7 bases of the junction left unmatched. CDR3 protein: CASRRTSRSEQYF. CDR3 DNA: TGTGCCAGCAGACGGACTAGCCGCTCCGAGCAGTACTTC.

The J gene is TRBJ2-7, the V gene TRBV5-1, with D maybe TRBD1 (6 bases). This CDR3 is 15 amino acids long. The germline CDR1 and CDR2 sequences are SGHRS and YFSETQ. The ends were cut back, 0 bases at V and 5 bases at J, with 15 bases in the middle. The DNA for the CDR3 is TGCGCCAGCAGCTTGGGAGGAACAGGGAGCCACGAGCAGTACTTC. Translated, it gives CASSLGGTGSHEQYF.

V gene TRBV27 combines with J gene TRBJ2-1; a weak D match, TRBD1 (5 bases). V lost 2 bases, J lost 7 bases, and 15 bases lay in between. This CDR3 is built from 15 residues. Germline CDR1 reads MNHEY; CDR2 reads SMNVEV (reference sequence). The DNA of the CDR3 is TGTGCCAGCAGTTTAAGGGGTACAAAGGGTAATGAGCAGTTCTTC. Its protein product is CASSLRGTKGNEQFF.

This clone was observed a few times. This chain links TRBV6-5 with TRBJ2-7; maybe TRBD2 (5 bases). Germline V gene sequence: CDR1 MNHEY, CDR2 SVGAGI. The CDR3 runs to 15 residues. V lost 2 bases to trimming and J lost 6 bases, with 17 bases between them. The CDR3 DNA sequence: TGTGCCAGCAGTTACCCCTCAGGACCTCGGGGCGAGCAGTACTTC. It specifies CASSYPSGPRGEQYF.

This clone was seen a few times. The chain employs TRBV7-9 and TRBJ2-5; D is unclear. The CDR3 is made up of 16 amino acids. Germline V CDR1 and CDR2: SEHNR, FQNEAQ (reference sequence). Trimming took off 5 bases at V and 2 bases at J, with 18 bases between the two ends. The CDR3 loop reads CASSPPRQDVQETQYF. Here the CDR3 DNA reads TGTGCCAGCAGCCCCCCACGCCAGGATGTTCAAGAGACCCAGTACTTC.

J is TRBJ1-4 and V is TRBV29-1; D is undetermined. The CDR3 is made up of 13 amino acids. Germline V gives CDR1 SQVTM, CDR2 ANQGSEA. V lost 4 bases, J lost 4 bases, and 10 bases lay in between. The CDR3 spells CSVGGRFNEKLFF. In DNA, the CDR3 is TGCAGCGTTGGTGGTCGGTTTAATGAAAAACTGTTTTTT.